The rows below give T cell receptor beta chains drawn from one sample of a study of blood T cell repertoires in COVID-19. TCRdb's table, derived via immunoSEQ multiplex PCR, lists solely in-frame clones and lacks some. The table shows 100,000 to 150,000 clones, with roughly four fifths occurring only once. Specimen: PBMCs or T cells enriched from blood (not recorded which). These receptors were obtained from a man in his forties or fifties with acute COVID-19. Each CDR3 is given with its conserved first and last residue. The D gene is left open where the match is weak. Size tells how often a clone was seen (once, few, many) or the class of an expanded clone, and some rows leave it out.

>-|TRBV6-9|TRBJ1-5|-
TGTGCCAGCAGAGGAGGCTTAAATCAGCCCCAGCATTTT
CASRGGLNQPQHF
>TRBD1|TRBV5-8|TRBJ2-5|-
TGTGCCAGCAGCCGAGGGACAGGAGTTCAAGAGACCCAGTACTTC
CASSRGTGVQETQYF
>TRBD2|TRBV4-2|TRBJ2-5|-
TGTGCCAGCAGCCGATGGACTAGCAGCAAAGAGACCCAGTACTTC
CASSRWTSSKETQYF
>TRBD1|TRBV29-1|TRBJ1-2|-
TGCAGCGTTGAAATGGGGACAGGGGTCGGCTACACCTTC
CSVEMGTGVGYTF
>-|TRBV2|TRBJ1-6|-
TGTGCCAGCAGGTACCTTAACCCAAGGGAGGTCTCACCCCTCCACTTT
CASRYLNPREVSPLHF
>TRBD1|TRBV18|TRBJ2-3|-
TGTGCCAGCTCACCACCGGGGACAGGGAGCACAGATACGCAGTATTTT
CASSPPGTGSTDTQYF
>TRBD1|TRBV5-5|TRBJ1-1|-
TGTGCCAGCAGCTTGGAGGGACAGGGGGGGACTGAAGCTTTCTTT
CASSLEGQGGTEAFF
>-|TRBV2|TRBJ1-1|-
TGTGCCAGCACCCAACAGGTGGACACTGAAGCTTTCTTT
CASTQQVDTEAFF
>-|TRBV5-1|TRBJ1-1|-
TGCGCCAGCAGCTTGATTTCTAACACTGAAGCTTTCTTT
CASSLISNTEAFF
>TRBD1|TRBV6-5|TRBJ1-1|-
TGTGCCAGCAGTTTCCCAGGGGGCGGAAACACTGAAGCTTTCTTT
CASSFPGGGNTEAFF
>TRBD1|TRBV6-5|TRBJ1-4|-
TGTGCCAGCAGCGCCGGGACAGACCTAATTCGGAAACTGTTTTTT
CASSAGTDLIRKLFF
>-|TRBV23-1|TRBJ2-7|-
TGCGCCACTGAGGAAAGGGGCCGCCCCTTCTCCTACGAGCAGTACTTC
CATEERGRPFSYEQYF
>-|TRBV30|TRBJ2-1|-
TGTGCCTGGAGTGATGGCCACAATGAGCAGTTCTTC
CAWSDGHNEQFF
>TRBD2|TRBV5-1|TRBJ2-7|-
TGCGCCAGCAGCCCCGGGAAGACTAGCGGGAACTACGAGCAGTACTTC
CASSPGKTSGNYEQYF
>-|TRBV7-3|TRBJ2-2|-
TGTGCCAGCAGCTTAGGCCAGGGTAGCTGGGAGCTGTTTTTT
CASSLGQGSWELFF
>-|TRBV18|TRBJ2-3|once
TGTGCCAGCTCACCAACTAGCACAGATACGCAGTATTTT
CASSPTSTDTQYF
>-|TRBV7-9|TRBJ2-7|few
TGTGCCAGCAGTTCTGGGGGAGGGGGAACGCGGTACTTC
CASSSGGGGTRYF
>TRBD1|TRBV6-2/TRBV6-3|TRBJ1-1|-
TGTGCCAGCAGTCTCTACTACAGGGGAGTAGTTTCTGAAGCTTTCTTT
CASSLYYRGVVSEAFF
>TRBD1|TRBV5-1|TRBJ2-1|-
TGCGCCAGCAGCCCGGGACAGGGGTTCAATGAGCAGTTCTTC
CASSPGQGFNEQFF
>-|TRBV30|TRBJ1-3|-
TGTGCCTGGAGGAGCTCTGGAAACACCATATATTTT
CAWRSSGNTIYF
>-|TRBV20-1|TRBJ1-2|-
TGCAGTGCTAGTGGGGCCGTCGACGTCCATGGCTACACCTTC
CSASGAVDVHGYTF
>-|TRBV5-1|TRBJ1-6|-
TGCGCCAGCAGCTTGGGGACTGGGGATTCACCCCTCCACTTT
CASSLGTGDSPLHF
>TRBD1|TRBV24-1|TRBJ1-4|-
TGTGCCACCAGTGACACCGGGACAGGAAATGAAAAACTGTTTTTT
CATSDTGTGNEKLFF
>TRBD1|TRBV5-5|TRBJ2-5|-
TGTGCCAGCAGCAGGGACAGGGGGGAGACCCAGTACTTC
CASSRDRGETQYF
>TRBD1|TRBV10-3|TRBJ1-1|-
TGTGCCATCAGTGGGGACAGGGCCGTGGGTAACACTGAAGCTTTCTTT
CAISGDRAVGNTEAFF
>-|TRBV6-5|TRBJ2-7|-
TGTGCCAGCAACGTAGGGGGGGGACCCTCCCTGGAGCAGTACTTC
CASNVGGGPSLEQYF
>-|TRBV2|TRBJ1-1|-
TGTGCCAGCTCTAGGGGCAGAAACACTGAAGCTTTCTTT
CASSRGRNTEAFF
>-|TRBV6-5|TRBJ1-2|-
TGTGCCAGCAGCCCAAGAGGAGCTAACTATGGCTACACCTTC
CASSPRGANYGYTF
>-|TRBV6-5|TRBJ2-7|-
TGTGCCAGCAGCCGCCAGCCTCCCGGGGTCGAGCAGTACTTC
CASSRQPPGVEQYF
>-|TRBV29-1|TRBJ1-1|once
TGCAGCGTAGGAAGGGAGGGTGAAGCTTTCTTT
CSVGREGEAFF
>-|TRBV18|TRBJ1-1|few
TGTGCCAGCTCACCAACTGCCAGGGACACTGAAGCTTTCTTT
CASSPTARDTEAFF
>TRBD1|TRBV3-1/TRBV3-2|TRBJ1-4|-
TGTGCCAGCAGCCGGGACAGGGGGGAAAAACTGTTTTTT
CASSRDRGEKLFF
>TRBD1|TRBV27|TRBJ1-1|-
TGTGCCAGCAGTTTATCGGGACAGGGGCGCGCTTTCTTT
CASSLSGQGRAFF
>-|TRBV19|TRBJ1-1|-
TGTGCCAGTAGTTCCAGGAACACTGAAGCTTTCTTT
CASSSRNTEAFF
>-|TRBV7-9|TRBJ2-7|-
TGTGCCAGCAGCTTCCTACAGACCTACGAGCAGTACTTC
CASSFLQTYEQYF
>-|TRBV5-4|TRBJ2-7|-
TGTGCCAGCAGCTTGGCAGGGGCCTCCTCCTACGAGCAGTACTTC
CASSLAGASSYEQYF